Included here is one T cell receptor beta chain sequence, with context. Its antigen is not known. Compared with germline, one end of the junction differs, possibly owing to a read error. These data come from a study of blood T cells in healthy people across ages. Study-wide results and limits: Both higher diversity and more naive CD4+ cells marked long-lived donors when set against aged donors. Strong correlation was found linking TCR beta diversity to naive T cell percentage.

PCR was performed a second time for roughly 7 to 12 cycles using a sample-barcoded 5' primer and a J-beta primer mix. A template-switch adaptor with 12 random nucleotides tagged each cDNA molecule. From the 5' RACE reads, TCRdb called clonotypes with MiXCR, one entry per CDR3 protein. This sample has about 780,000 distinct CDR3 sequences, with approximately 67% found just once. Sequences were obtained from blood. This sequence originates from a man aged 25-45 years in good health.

CDR3 bases: TGCGCCGGCAGCTCGGAGGCAGGGTTTCCAGGAGATACGCAGTATTTT. Amino acid sequence: CAGSSEAGFPGDTQYF. The V call is TRBV5-1, the J call TRBJ2-3; the D gene could be TRBD1 or TRBD2 (5 bases each). This CDR3 region has 16 residues. Germline assignment: CDR1 SGHRS and CDR2 YFSETQ.